These 28 T cell receptor beta chains were all obtained from the same sample, sequenced in a study of CD8+ T cells in alopecia areata (dated by TCRdb to 2017 to 2018). To prepare the library, the immunoSEQ multiplex PCR assay was applied. For TCR sequencing, RNA was extracted from every sample and reverse transcribed into cDNA to serve as template. The immuneACCESS repertoire file appears here via TCRdb, limited to in-frame rearrangements. These files lack a portion of the clones; in checked studies, under half of the deficit traces to unresolved V genes, and the cause of the others is not known. The table records approximately 110,000 clones for this sample, and not one of them appears only once. The ten largest clones represent 15% to 20% of the sample. Sequencing input: lesional skin. Receptors were obtained from a C3H/HeJ mouse with alopecia areata. The strain's MHC haplotype is H2-k.

Turning to this clone: Mouse gene names apply. Read coverage stops 4 residues before the CDR3 terminus; the germline J gene supplies the remainder. The genes are TRBV1 and TRBJ2-7, with 9 bases fitting TRBD2. From germline, CDR1 is NSQYPW and CDR2 LRSPGD (reference sequence). This CDR3 comprises 15 residues. The covered CDR3 bases are TGCACCTGCAGTGCAGATAAACTGGGGGGATAT. Residues: CTCSADKLGGY. The entire CDR3 protein is CTCSADKLGGYEQYF.

Concerning this clone itself: Germline and genes: mouse. The read falls 4 residues short of the CDR3 end, and the missing part is taken from the germline J gene. The rearrangement joins TRBV13-3 to TRBJ1-4; D perhaps matches TRBD1 (6 bases). Germline loops: CDR1 NNHDY, CDR2 SYVADS. V shed 0 bases and J shed 3 bases, with 12 bases lying between them. The CDR3 is 16 residues long. Partial CDR3 DNA: TGTGCCAGCAGTGATGCAGGGGAGGAGACCAACGAA. Protein product: CASSDAGEETNE. The complete CDR3 reads CASSDAGEETNERLFF.

Remarks on this clone: Genes and germline come from the mouse. The sequenced fragment ends 4 residues before the CDR3 boundary, so the rest is inferred from the germline J gene. Additional DNA sequences in this sample encode the identical CDR3. The rearrangement links TRBV31 to TRBJ2-1; TRBD2 aligns across 8 bases. The CDR3 sequence is 14 residues long. Germline-derived CDR1 and CDR2 are GKSSPN and SITVG. V shed 0 bases, J shed 5 bases, and the junction held 3 bases outside the gene matches. The CDR3 sequence is CAWSLLGGNAEQFF. The DNA read from the CDR3 is TGTGCCTGGAGTCTATTGGGGGGGAATGCT.

A note on this clone: Gene names denote mouse genes. From the germline J gene comes the end of the CDR3, since the read stops 4 residues before it. The chain is built from TRBV1 and TRBJ2-1; TRBD2 aligns across 8 bases. Trimming at V came to 1 base and at J to 1 base, leaving 3 bases not matched to a gene. The CDR3 length is 16 residues. The germline gives CDR1 NSQYPW, CDR2 LRSPGD (reference sequence). Here the CDR3 reads CTCSAAHWGNYAEQFF. Incomplete CDR3 DNA: TGCACCTGCAGTGCAGCCCACTGGGGGAACTATGCT.

This clone has just a few counts. Mouse gene names apply. Coverage ceases 4 residues before the CDR3 finishes, and the germline J gene fills in the end. This chain joins TRBV13-3 and TRBJ2-1; 13 bases agree with TRBD2. The CDR3 has 17 residues. J was trimmed by 3 bases and V by 1 base; bases with no gene match: 4. Per germline, CDR1 NNHDY and CDR2 SYVADS. The CDR3 sequence: CASSDLGLGGSYAEQFF. CDR3 bases read: TGTGCCAGCAGTGATTTGGGACTGGGGGGGTCCTATGCT.

This clone was seen a handful of times. Mouse names are used for the genes. Sequencing ends 4 residues short of the CDR3 end; the germline J gene provides the rest. The rearrangement links TRBV1 to TRBJ2-7; D is possibly TRBD1 (5 bases). The germline V gene has CDR1 NSQYPW and CDR2 LRSPGD (reference sequence). CDR3 length: 14 amino acids. CDR3 bases read: TGCACCTGCAGTGCACCCAGGGAGGAATAT. Translating gives CTCSAPREEY. The whole CDR3 is CTCSAPREEYEQYF.

This clone was seen repeatedly, ten times or more. The listed genes are named as in mouse. The CDR3 goes on 4 residues after the read ends, and that part is filled in from the germline J gene. The chain has TRBV13-3 and TRBJ2-1; 10 nucleotides align to TRBD2. This CDR3 has 15 amino acids. CDR1 is NNHDY and CDR2 is SYVADS in the germline V gene. Unmatched junction bases numbered 3, after V lost 1 base and J lost 5 bases. CDR3 DNA, as far as it was read: TGTGCCAGCAGTGATCTGGACTGGGGGAATGCT. This translates into CASSDLDWGNA. In full, the CDR3 reads CASSDLDWGNAEQFF.

A remark on this clone: Gene and germline names: mouse. The DNA ends 4 residues before the CDR3 does, and the rest of the CDR3 is filled in from the germline J gene. V is TRBV1 and J is TRBJ1-4, with TRBD1 identical over 8 bases. The germline gives CDR1 NSQYPW, CDR2 LRSPGD (reference sequence). J gave up 5 bases and V 5 bases, and 4 bases lay outside the gene matches. The CDR3 covers 14 residues. This CDR3 is CTCSRQGRNERLFF. The sequenced CDR3 bases are TGCACCTGCAGTAGACAGGGGAGGAACGAA. Variable domain in full (rest from reference TRBV1 and TRBJ1-4): VTLLEQNPRWRLVPRGQAVNLRCILKNSQYPWMSWYQQDLQKQLQWLFTLRSPGDKEVKSLPGADYLATRVTDTELRLQVANMSQGRTLYCTCSRQGRNERLFFGHGTKLSVL.

In the case of this clone: The gene names here belong to mouse. The read stops 4 residues short of the end of the CDR3; the missing end is completed from the germline J gene. The chain has TRBV19 and TRBJ2-3; 10 bases agree with TRBD2. Looked up from germline, CDR1 is FNHDT and CDR2 is SITEND (reference sequence). The CDR3 is 17 residues long. Trimming cost V 2 bases and J 1 base; bases outside gene matches: 7. The CDR3 spells CASSIRLGGRGAETLYF. The CDR3 bases that were read are TGTGCCAGCAGTATCCGCCTGGGGGGGCGCGGTGCAGAA.

Note on this clone: At residue 13, the TCRdb amino acid sequence and the translated nucleotide sequence differ, so the protein here is the DNA translation. All gene names here are mouse names. The read is 3 residues too short to cover the CDR3 end, so that end is filled in from the germline J gene. The rearrangement uses TRBV13-2 and TRBJ1-6; TRBD1 agrees at 10 bases. TRBJ1-6 is recorded as an ORF, its role being uncertain. With 0 bases clipped from V and 9 bases from J, the junction kept 6 bases outside the gene matches. The germline gives CDR1 NNHNN, CDR2 SYGAGS (reference sequence). This CDR3 is built from 16 residues. Incomplete CDR3 DNA: TGTGCCAGCGGTGATGCTAGGGACAGGGGTTTTTCGCCC. It yields the protein CASGDARDRGFSP. From start to end, the CDR3 is CASGDARDRGFSPLYF.

This clone was seen a few times. Gene names refer to mouse genes. The read terminates 4 residues before the CDR3 end, so the remaining end is supplied by the germline J gene. The chain uses TRBV19 and TRBJ1-2; 9 nucleotides line up with TRBD1. CDR1 is FNHDT, CDR2 SITEND, per germline (reference sequence). V lost 4 bases to trimming and J lost 3 bases; unmatched junction nucleotides: 4. The CDR3 covers 14 residues. CDR3 loop: CASSYRGRDSDYTF. The CDR3 bases that were read are TGTGCCAGCAGTTACAGGGGGCGGGACTCC.

Remarks on this clone: Gene names are mouse gene names. CDR3 DNA, as far as it was read: TGTGCCAGCAGTGATGAGACAGGGGGCGCCGGCGAA. This encodes CASSDETGGAGE. Given in full, the CDR3 is CASSDETGGAGERLFF. This chain connects TRBV13-3 to TRBJ1-4; 10 bases are shared with TRBD1. Sequencing ends 4 residues short of the CDR3 end; the germline J gene provides the rest. Looked up from germline, CDR1 is NNHDY and CDR2 is SYVADS. The CDR3 runs 16 residues.

This clone was seen more than once but under ten times. Mouse gene names apply. The read falls 4 residues short of the CDR3 end, and the missing part is taken from the germline J gene. V and J are TRBV13-3 and TRBJ2-7; 8 bases are a match to TRBD2. Germline V gives CDR1 NNHDY, CDR2 SYVADS. The CDR3 is 15 residues long. The V segment lost 6 bases and the J segment 0 bases; nucleotides outside the gene matches: 8. The CDR3 spells CASKPWGASSYEQYF. The CDR3 bases that were read are TGTGCCAGCAAACCCTGGGGGGCGAGCTCCTAT.

This clone was recorded a few times. Translating the DNA gives a protein that differs from the TCRdb entry at residue 12; the protein shown here is that DNA translation. Mouse gene names and germline throughout. The CDR3 goes on 3 residues after the read ends, and that part is filled in from the germline J gene. This chain joins TRBV13-3 and TRBJ1-6, with TRBD1 as a possible D gene (6 bases). TRBJ1-6 is filed as an ORF, its function uncertain. This CDR3 spans 15 amino acids. Germline CDR1 and CDR2: NNHDY and SYVADS. V was trimmed by 5 bases and J by 0 bases, leaving 9 bases between them. CDR3 sequence reads: CASRPRGSYNSPLYF. CDR3 DNA, as far as it was read: TGTGCCAGCAGGCCCAGGGGTTCCTATAATTCGCCC.

Notes on this clone: Gene names refer to mouse genes. The CDR3 end lies 4 residues beyond the end of the read and is filled in from the germline J gene. The chain uses TRBV13-3 and TRBJ2-3, with unresolved D. This CDR3 contains 14 residues. CDR1 and CDR2 from the germline V gene are NNHDY and SYVADS. The V and J ends lost 3 bases and 0 bases respectively, with 8 bases between them. The covered CDR3 bases are TGTGCCAGCAGTGCCCTGCCTAGTGCAGAA. Its protein is CASSALPSAE. The whole CDR3 sequence reads CASSALPSAETLYF.

This clone appeared a few times. Gene names and germline match the mouse. From the germline J gene comes the end of the CDR3, since the read stops 4 residues before it. This chain joins TRBV13-3 and TRBJ2-2; TRBD1 agrees at 9 bases. Germline CDR1 and CDR2: NNHDY and SYVADS. V lost 0 bases, J lost 4 bases, and 4 bases stayed unmatched. CDR3 length equals 16 residues. The CDR3 reads CASSDGGTGITGQLYF. The CDR3 bases that were read are TGTGCCAGCAGTGATGGCGGGACAGGGATCACCGGG.

In regard to this clone: Any gene name here is a mouse gene name. Read sequence stops 4 residues before the CDR3 end, and the germline J gene provides the missing end. The chain has TRBV13-1 and TRBJ2-2; the D gene is possibly TRBD2 (5 bases). The CDR3 sequence is 13 residues long. The germline CDR1 and CDR2 sequences are NSHNY and SYGAGN. The CDR3 bases that were read are TGTGCCAGCAGTTCTGGACTCAGCGGG. Protein product: CASSSGLSG. In full, the CDR3 is CASSSGLSGQLYF.

As to this clone: The gene symbols are mouse symbols. The read ends 4 residues early relative to the CDR3; the germline J gene fills the gap. The chain employs TRBV13-3 and TRBJ2-5, with a weak D call TRBD1 (6 bases). V shed 5 bases and J shed 0 bases, with 13 bases lying between them. Germline V gene sequence: CDR1 NNHDY, CDR2 SYVADS. The CDR3 length is 15 residues. CDR3 sequence: CASRPGTPNQDTQYF. The sequenced CDR3 bases are TGTGCCAGCAGGCCCGGGACACCAAACCAAGAC.

This clone was observed a few times. These gene names are mouse names. The read finishes 4 residues shy of the CDR3 end, and the germline J gene is used to complete it. The chain carries TRBV17 and TRBJ1-1; D is undetermined. Looked up from germline, CDR1 is MNHDT and CDR2 is YYDKIL. This CDR3 contains 14 residues. V was clipped by 5 bases and J by 0 bases, with 10 bases between them. The sequenced CDR3 bases are TGTGCTAGCAGTCCGCAGGCCTCAAACACA. Translated, it gives CASSPQASNT. The complete CDR3 sequence is CASSPQASNTEVFF.

This clone was seen only a few times. Mouse names are used for the genes. The read comes to an end 4 residues before the CDR3 does, leaving the germline J gene to fill in the end. The chain joins TRBV13-1 to TRBJ2-5; TRBD2 is a possible D gene (6 bases). CDR1 is NSHNY, CDR2 SYGAGN, per germline. The CDR3 is 13 residues long. CDR3 DNA (partial): TGTGCCAGCAGTGATGTTGGGACTGAC. As protein: CASSDVGTD. The whole CDR3 is CASSDVGTDTQYF.

About this clone: Genes here carry mouse names. The read is 4 residues too short to cover the CDR3 end, so that end is filled in from the germline J gene. The same CDR3 also results from other DNA sequences found in this sample. The chain couples TRBV19 to TRBJ2-7; 8 nucleotides align to TRBD1. V dropped 5 bases and J dropped 0; count of bases not matched to a gene: 4. The CDR3 is 14 amino acids. Germline values: CDR1 FNHDT, CDR2 SITEND (reference sequence). CDR3 region: CASRRTGSSYEQYF. The sequenced CDR3 bases are TGTGCCAGCAGAAGGACAGGGAGCTCCTAT.

For this clone: Mouse gene names apply. The CDR3 goes on 4 residues after the read ends, and that part is filled in from the germline J gene. The chain carries TRBV19 and TRBJ2-7; 8 bases are shared with TRBD2. Per the germline V gene, CDR1 is FNHDT and CDR2 is SITEND (reference sequence). The CDR3 loop spans 13 amino acids. CDR3 DNA, as far as it was read: TGTGCCAGCACCGAGACTGGGGTGTAT. It yields the protein CASTETGVY. The complete CDR3 reads CASTETGVYEQYF.

This clone was seen ten or more times. These gene names are mouse names. The DNA ends 4 residues before the CDR3 does, and the rest of the CDR3 is filled in from the germline J gene. The gene calls are TRBV1 and TRBJ1-4; TRBD1 is a possible D gene (6 bases). The CDR3 is made up of 14 amino acids. V was cut by 4 bases and J by 3 bases, with 9 bases left in between. CDR1 and CDR2 from the germline V gene are NSQYPW and LRSPGD (reference sequence). CDR3 bases read: TGCACCTGCAGTGTTGGGGGGCCCAACGAA. Its protein is CTCSVGGPNE. The full-length CDR3 reads as CTCSVGGPNERLFF.

Regarding this clone: The gene names here belong to mouse. Sequencing ends 4 residues short of the CDR3 end; the germline J gene provides the rest. This chain links TRBV13-3 with TRBJ2-7; 11 positions agree with TRBD1. With 5 bases clipped from V and 2 bases from J, the junction kept 3 bases outside the gene matches. CDR3 length: 14 residues. CDR1 and CDR2 (germline): NNHDY, SYVADS. The sequenced CDR3 bases are TGTGCCAGCAGATGGGACAGGGGGACCTAT. Translating it yields CASRWDRGTY. The CDR3 in full is CASRWDRGTYEQYF.

With regard to this clone: Here the gene names and germline are mouse. The read ends 4 residues before the CDR3 terminus; that terminus is restored from the germline J gene. J is TRBJ2-3 and V is TRBV17, with 9 bases aligning to TRBD1. This CDR3 is 15 amino acids long. V was pared by 6 bases and J by 1 base, with 5 bases of the junction left unmatched. Germline CDR1 and CDR2: MNHDT and YYDKIL. The CDR3: CASSLQGAGAETLYF. Incomplete CDR3 DNA: TGTGCTAGCAGCCTACAGGGGGCGGGTGCAGAA.

Regarding this clone: Here the gene names and germline are mouse. The CDR3 end is not reached by the read, which stops 4 residues before it; the germline J gene fills it in. This rearrangement joins TRBV19 to TRBJ2-3; TRBD2 matches 7 bases. Germline loops: CDR1 FNHDT, CDR2 SITEND (reference sequence). The V segment lost 4 bases and the J segment 0 bases; nucleotides outside the gene matches: 8. There are 16 residues in the CDR3. The DNA read from the CDR3 is TGTGCCAGCAGTTTCACTGGGGCATCTAGTGCAGAA. Protein product: CASSFTGASSAE. The entire CDR3 protein is CASSFTGASSAETLYF.

As concerns this clone: These gene names are mouse names. The sequenced fragment ends 4 residues before the CDR3 boundary, so the rest is inferred from the germline J gene. The chain combines TRBV13-3 with TRBJ2-1; 9 bases map to TRBD2. The CDR3 runs 14 residues. Trimming took 6 bases from V and 4 from J; bases not matched to a gene: 5. Per the germline V gene, CDR1 is NNHDY and CDR2 is SYVADS. Incomplete CDR3 DNA: TGTGCCAGCAAAACTGGGGGGTGGTATGCT. It yields the protein CASKTGGWYA. The entire CDR3 sequence reads CASKTGGWYAEQFF.

This clone has a count of ten or more. The gene names given are mouse names. Coverage ceases 4 residues before the CDR3 finishes, and the germline J gene fills in the end. Distinct nucleotide sequences in the sample also encode this CDR3. V usage is TRBV13-3 and J usage is TRBJ2-1, with 12 positions matching TRBD2. The length of the CDR3 is 15 residues. Trimming took 4 bases from V and 3 from J; bases not matched to a gene: 2. Germline V lookup: CDR1 NNHDY, CDR2 SYVADS. The covered CDR3 bases are TGTGCCAGCAGTCCGGGACTGGGGGGCTATGCT. It encodes CASSPGLGGYA. The full CDR3 sequence reads CASSPGLGGYAEQFF.